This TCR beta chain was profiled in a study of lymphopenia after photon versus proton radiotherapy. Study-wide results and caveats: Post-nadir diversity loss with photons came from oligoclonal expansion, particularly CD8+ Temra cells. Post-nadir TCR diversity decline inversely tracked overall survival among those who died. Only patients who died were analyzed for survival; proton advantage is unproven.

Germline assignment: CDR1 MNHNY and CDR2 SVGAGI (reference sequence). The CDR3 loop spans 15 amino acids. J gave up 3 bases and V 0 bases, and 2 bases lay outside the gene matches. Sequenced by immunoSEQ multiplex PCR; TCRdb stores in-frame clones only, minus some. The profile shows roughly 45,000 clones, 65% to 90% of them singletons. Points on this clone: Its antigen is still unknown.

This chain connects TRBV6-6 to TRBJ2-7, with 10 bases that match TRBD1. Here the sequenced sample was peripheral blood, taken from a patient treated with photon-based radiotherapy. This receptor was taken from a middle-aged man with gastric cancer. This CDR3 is CASSYSGQGRYEQYF. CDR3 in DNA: TGTGCCAGCAGTTACTCGGGACAGGGGCGCTACGAGCAGTACTTC.